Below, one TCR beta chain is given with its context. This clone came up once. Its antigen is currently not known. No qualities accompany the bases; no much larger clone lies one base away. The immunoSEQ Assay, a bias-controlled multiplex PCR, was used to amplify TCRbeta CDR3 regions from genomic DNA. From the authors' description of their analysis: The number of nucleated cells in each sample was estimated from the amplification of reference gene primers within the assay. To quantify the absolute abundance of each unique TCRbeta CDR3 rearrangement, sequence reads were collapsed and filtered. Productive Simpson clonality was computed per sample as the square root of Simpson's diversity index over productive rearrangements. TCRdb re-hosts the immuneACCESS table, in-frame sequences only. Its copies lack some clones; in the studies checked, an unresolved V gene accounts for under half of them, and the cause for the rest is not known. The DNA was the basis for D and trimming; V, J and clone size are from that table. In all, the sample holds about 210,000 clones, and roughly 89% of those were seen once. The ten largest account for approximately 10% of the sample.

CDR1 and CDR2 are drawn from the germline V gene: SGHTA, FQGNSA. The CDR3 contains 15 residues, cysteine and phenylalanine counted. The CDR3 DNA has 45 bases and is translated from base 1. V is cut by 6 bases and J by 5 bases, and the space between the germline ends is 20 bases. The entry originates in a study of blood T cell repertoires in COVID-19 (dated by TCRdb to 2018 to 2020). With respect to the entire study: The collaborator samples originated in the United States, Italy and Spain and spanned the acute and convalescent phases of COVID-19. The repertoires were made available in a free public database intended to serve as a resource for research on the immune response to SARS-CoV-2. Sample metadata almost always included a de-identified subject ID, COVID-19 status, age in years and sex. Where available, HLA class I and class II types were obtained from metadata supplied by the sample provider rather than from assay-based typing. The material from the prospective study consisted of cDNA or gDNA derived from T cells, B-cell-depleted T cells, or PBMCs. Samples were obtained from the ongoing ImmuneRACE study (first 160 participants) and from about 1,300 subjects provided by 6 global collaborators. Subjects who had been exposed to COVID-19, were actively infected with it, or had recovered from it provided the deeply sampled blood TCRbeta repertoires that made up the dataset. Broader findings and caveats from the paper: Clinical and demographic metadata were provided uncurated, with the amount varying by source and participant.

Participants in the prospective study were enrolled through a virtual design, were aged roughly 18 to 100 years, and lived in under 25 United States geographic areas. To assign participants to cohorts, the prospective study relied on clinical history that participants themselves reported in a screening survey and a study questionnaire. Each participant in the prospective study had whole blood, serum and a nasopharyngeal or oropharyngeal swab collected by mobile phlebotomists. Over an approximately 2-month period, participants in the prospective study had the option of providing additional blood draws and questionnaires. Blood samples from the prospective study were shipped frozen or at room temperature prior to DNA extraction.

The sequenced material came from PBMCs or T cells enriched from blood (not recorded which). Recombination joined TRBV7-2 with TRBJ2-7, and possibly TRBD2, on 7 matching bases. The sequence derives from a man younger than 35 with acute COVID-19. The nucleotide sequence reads TGTGCCAGCAGTCTGTCGGGGGGCTTCGGGAACGAGCAGTACTTC. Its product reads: CASSLSGGFGNEQYF.